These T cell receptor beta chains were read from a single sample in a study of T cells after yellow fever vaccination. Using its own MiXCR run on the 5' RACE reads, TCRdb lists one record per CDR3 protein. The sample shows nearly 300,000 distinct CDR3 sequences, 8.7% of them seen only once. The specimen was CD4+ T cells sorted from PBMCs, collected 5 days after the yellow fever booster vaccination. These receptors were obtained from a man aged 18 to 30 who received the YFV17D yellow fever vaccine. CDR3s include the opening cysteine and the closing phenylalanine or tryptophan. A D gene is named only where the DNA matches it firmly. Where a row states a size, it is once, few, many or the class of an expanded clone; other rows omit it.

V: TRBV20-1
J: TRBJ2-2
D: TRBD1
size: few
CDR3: CSARMDRALLARGELFF
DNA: TGCAGTGCTAGAATGGACAGGGCTCTATTAGCCAGGGGGGAGCTGTTTTTT

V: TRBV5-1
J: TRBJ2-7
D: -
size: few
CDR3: CASSPRAEDEQYF
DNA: TGCGCCAGCAGCCCCCGGGCAGAGGACGAGCAGTACTTC

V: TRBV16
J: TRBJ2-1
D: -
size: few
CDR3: CASSQLQGDDNEQFF
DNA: TGTGCCAGCAGCCAATTACAGGGAGACGACAATGAGCAGTTCTTC

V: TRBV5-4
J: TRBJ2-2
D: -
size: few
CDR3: CASSRASNTGELFF
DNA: TGTGCCAGCAGCCGGGCCTCAAACACCGGGGAGCTGTTTTTT

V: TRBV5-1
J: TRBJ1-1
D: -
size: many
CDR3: CASSALPTGTEAFF
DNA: TGCGCCAGCAGCGCCCTTCCGACTGGGACTGAAGCTTTCTTT

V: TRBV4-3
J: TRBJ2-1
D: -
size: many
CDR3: CASSPAGGGIGGDNEQFF
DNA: TGCGCCAGCAGCCCGGCCGGTGGAGGAATCGGGGGAGACAATGAGCAGTTCTTC

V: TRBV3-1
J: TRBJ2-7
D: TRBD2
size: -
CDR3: CASAGRGISYEQYF
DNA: TGTGCCAGTGCTGGGCGGGGGATCTCCTACGAGCAGTACTTC

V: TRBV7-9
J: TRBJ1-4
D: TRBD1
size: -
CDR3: CASTPGQGDEKLFF
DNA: TGTGCCAGCACCCCGGGACAGGGAGATGAAAAACTGTTTTTT

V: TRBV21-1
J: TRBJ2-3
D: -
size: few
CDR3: CASSKVGASDTQYF
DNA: TGTGCCAGCAGCAAAGTGGGGGCCTCGGATACGCAGTATTTT

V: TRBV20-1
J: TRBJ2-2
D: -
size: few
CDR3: CSGQADTGELFF
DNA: TGCAGTGGGCAGGCGGACACCGGGGAGCTGTTTTTT

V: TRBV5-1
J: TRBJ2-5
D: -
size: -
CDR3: CASSLRQGAETQYF
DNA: TGCGCCAGCAGCTTGCGCCAGGGTGCAGAGACCCAGTACTTC

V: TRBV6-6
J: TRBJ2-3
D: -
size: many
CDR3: CASSYWAGRGTDTQYF
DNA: TGTGCCAGCAGTTACTGGGCGGGCAGGGGCACAGATACGCAGTATTTT

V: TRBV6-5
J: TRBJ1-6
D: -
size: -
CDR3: CASRRGGAYNSPLHF
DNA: TGTGCCAGCAGGCGCGGTGGGGCCTATAATTCACCCCTCCACTTT

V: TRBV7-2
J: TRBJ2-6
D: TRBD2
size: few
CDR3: CASSLALAGVGANVLTF
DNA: TGTGCCAGCAGCTTAGCACTAGCGGGGGTTGGGGCCAACGTCCTGACTTTC

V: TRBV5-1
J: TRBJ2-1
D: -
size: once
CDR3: CASSFLPSADNEQFF
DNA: TGCGCCAGCAGCTTTCTTCCCAGCGCCGACAATGAGCAGTTCTTC

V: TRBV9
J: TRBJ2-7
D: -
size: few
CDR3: CASSPQPGNTNYEQYF
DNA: TGTGCCAGCAGCCCTCAACCGGGGAACACCAACTACGAGCAGTACTTC

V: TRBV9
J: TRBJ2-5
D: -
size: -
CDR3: CASSSNSGLQETQYF
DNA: TGTGCCAGCAGCTCAAACAGCGGTCTCCAAGAGACCCAGTACTTC

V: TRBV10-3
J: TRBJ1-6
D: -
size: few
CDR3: CAISESLGTPNSPLHF
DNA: TGTGCCATCAGTGAGTCACTTGGGACACCCAATTCACCCCTCCACTTT

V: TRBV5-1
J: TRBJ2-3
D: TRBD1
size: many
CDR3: CASSFGDRSTDTQYF
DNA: TGCGCCAGCAGCTTCGGGGACAGAAGCACAGATACGCAGTATTTT

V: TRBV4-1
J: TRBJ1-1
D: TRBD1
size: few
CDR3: CASSHSGLGWRNDRGRTEAFF
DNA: TGCGCCAGCAGCCATTCGGGGCTAGGGTGGCGAAACGACAGGGGGCGCACTGAAGCTTTCTTT

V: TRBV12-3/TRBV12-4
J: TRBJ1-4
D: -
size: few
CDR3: CASSLGGEKLFF
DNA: TGTGCCAGCAGTTTAGGTGGTGAAAAACTGTTTTTT

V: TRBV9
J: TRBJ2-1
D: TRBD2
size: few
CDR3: CASSLSWASGPRSYNEQFF
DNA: TGTGCCAGCAGTCTCTCGTGGGCTAGCGGCCCCCGCTCCTACAATGAGCAGTTCTTC

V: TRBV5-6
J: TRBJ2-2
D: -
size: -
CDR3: CASSLAGRDTNTGELFF
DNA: TGTGCCAGCAGCTTGGCCGGACGGGACACCAACACCGGGGAGCTGTTTTTT

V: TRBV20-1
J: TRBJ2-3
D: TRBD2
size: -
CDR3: CSARLAGPVDTQYF
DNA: TGCAGTGCTAGACTAGCGGGACCGGTAGATACGCAGTATTTT

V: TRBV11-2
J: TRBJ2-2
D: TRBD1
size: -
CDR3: CASRRPGQGNTGELFF
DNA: TGTGCCAGCAGGAGACCGGGACAGGGTAACACCGGGGAGCTGTTTTTT

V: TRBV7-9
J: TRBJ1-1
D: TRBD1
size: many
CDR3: CASDRGWNTEAFF
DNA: TGTGCCAGCGACAGGGGGTGGAACACTGAAGCTTTCTTT

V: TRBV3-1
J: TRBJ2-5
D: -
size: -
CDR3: CASSQALQDRKRTQYF
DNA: TGTGCCAGCAGCCAAGCTCTCCAGGACAGAAAGAGGACCCAGTACTTC

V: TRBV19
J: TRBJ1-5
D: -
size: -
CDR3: CASSGKAGRSNQPQHF
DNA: TGTGCCAGTAGCGGTAAAGCGGGCCGGAGCAATCAGCCCCAGCATTTT

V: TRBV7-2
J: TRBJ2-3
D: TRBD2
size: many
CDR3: CASSSRLAGGTDTQYF
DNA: TGTGCCAGCAGCTCACGACTAGCGGGGGGAACAGATACGCAGTATTTT

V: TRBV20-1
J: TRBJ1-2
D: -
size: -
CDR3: CSARQGRGYTF
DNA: TGCAGTGCTAGACAGGGAAGGGGCTACACCTTC

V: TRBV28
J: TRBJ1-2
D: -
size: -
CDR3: CASSARDYGYTF
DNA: TGTGCCAGCAGTGCCCGGGACTATGGCTACACCTTC

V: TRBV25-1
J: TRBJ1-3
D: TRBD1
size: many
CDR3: CASNGDRGNTIYF
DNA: TGTGCCAGCAACGGGGACAGAGGAAACACCATATATTTT

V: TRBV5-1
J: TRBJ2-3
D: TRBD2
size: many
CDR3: CASSFGGAADTQYF
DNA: TGCGCCAGCAGCTTCGGGGGGGCTGCAGATACGCAGTATTTT

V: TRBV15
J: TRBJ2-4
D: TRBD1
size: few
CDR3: CATSTKGQGVNIQYF
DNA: TGTGCCACCAGCACCAAGGGGCAGGGGGTGAACATTCAGTACTTC

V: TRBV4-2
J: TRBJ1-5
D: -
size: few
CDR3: CASSQGRASNQPQHF
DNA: TGTGCCAGCAGCCAAGGCAGGGCTAGCAATCAGCCCCAGCATTTT

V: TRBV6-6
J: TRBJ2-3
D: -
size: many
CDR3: CASSYRAATDTQYF
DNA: TGTGCCAGCAGTTACCGAGCGGCCACAGATACGCAGTATTTT

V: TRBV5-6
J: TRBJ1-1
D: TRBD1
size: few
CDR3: CASRRDSNTEAFF
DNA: TGTGCCAGCAGAAGGGACAGCAACACTGAAGCTTTCTTT

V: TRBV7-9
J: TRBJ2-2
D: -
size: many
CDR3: CASSLSVRTRTLQTGELFF
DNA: TGTGCCAGCAGCTTATCGGTTCGGACTCGAACTCTTCAGACCGGGGAGCTGTTTTTT

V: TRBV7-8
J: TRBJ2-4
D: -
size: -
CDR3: CASSSTRLGAARDGTKNIQYF
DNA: TGTGCCAGCAGCTCTACCCGATTGGGCGCAGCTCGGGATGGGACCAAAAACATTCAGTACTTC

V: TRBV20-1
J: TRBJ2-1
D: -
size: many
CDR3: CSARATGSSYNEQFF
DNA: TGCAGTGCTAGAGCTACAGGGAGCTCCTACAATGAGCAGTTCTTC